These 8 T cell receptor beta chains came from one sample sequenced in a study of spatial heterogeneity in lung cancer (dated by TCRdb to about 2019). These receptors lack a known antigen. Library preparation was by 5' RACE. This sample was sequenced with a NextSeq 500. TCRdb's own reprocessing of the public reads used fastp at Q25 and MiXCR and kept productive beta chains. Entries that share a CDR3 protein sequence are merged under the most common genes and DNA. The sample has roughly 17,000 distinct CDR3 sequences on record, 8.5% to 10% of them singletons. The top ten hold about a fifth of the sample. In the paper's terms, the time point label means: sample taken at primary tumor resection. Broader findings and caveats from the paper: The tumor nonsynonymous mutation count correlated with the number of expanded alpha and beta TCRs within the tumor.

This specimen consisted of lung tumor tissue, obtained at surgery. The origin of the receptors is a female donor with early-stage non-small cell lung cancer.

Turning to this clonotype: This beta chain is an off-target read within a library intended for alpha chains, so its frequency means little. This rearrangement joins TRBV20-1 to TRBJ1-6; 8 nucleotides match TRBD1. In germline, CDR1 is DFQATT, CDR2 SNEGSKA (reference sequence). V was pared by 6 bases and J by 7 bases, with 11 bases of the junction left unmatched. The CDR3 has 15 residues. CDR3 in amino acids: CSAPDQGALNSPLHF. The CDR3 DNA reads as TGCAGTGCACCAGACCAGGGGGCGCTGAATTCACCCCTCCACTTT.

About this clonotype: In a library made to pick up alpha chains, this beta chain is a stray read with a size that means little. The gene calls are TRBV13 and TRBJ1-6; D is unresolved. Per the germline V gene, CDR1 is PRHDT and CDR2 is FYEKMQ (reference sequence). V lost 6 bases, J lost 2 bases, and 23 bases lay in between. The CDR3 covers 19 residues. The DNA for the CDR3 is TGTGCCAGCAGTTCAAGAACGGGTGAAGACGGGCCCTATAATTCACCCCTCCACTTT. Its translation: CASSSRTGEDGPYNSPLHF.

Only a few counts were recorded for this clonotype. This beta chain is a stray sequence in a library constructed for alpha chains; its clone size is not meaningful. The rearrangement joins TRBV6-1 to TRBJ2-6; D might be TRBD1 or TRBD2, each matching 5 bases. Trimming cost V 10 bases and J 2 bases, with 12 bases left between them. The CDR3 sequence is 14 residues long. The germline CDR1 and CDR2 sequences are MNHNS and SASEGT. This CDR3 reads CATRGDTGANVLTF. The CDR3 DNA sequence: TGTGCCACTAGGGGAGATACTGGGGCCAACGTCCTGACTTTC.

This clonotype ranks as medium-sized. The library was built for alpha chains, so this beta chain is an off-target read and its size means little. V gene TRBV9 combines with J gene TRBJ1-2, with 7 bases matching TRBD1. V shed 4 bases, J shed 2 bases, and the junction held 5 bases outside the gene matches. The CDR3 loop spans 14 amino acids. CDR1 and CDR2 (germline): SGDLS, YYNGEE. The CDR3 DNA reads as TGTGCCAGCAGCCCCGGGACAGAGAACTATGGCTACACCTTC. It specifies CASSPGTENYGYTF.

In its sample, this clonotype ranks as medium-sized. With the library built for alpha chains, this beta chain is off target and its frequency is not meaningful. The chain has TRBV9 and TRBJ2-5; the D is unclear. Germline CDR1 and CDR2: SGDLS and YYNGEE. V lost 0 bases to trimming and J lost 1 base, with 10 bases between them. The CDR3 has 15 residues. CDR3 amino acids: CASSVDGRPQETQYF. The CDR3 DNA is TGTGCCAGCAGCGTAGATGGACGGCCCCAAGAGACCCAGTACTTC.

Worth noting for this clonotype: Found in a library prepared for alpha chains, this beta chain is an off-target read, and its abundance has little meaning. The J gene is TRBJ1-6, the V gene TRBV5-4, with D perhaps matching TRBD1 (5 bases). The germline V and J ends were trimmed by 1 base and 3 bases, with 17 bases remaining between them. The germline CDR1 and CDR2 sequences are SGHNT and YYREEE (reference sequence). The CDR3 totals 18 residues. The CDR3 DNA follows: TGTGCCAGCAGCTTGATGTTCGGGGGGAATCTCTATAATTCACCCCTCCACTTT. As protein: CASSLMFGGNLYNSPLHF.

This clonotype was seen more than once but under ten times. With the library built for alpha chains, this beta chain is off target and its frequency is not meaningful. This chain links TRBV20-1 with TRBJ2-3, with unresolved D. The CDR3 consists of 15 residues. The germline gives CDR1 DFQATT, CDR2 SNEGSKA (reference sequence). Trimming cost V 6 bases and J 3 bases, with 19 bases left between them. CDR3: CSAQDPRMGTDTQYF. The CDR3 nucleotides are TGCAGTGCCCAAGACCCCCGGATGGGTACAGATACGCAGTATTTT.

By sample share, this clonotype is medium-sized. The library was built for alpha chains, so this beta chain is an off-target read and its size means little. The CDR3 nucleotides are TGTGCCAGCAGCCGCGGAGAAGGGCGGCGGTACGACCATGAGCAGTTCTTC. It is translated as CASSRGEGRRYDHEQFF. V and J are TRBV3-1 and TRBJ2-1; D remains unclear. Germline V CDR1 and CDR2: LGHDT, YNNKEL (reference sequence). Deletions cut 4 bases from V and 8 bases from J, with 24 bases between. The CDR3 runs 17 residues.